This TCR beta chain was recovered during a study of molecular identifiers for immune sequencing clone quantification. Overall study context: Replicate runs used RNA from about 19,000 or 110,000 naive CD8 cells, which was split five ways into aliquots, and four of those aliquots were then sequenced.

This clonotype appeared a few times. Bulk libraries came from a prior protocol with listed TCR primers. TCRdb reprocessed the PCR reads with MiXCR, giving one entry per CDR3 protein. The data show some 97,000 distinct CDR3 sequences, roughly a third seen once. The V and J ends lost 9 bases and 4 bases respectively, with 22 bases between them. Germline V gene lookup returns CDR1 SNHLY and CDR2 FYNNEI. The CDR3 is 17 residues long. Between about 19,000 and 1,100,000 sorted cells, with 10%, 30% or 50% RNA, yielded naive CD8 libraries. V usage is TRBV2 and J usage is TRBJ2-6; possibly TRBD2 for D (6 bases). Sequencing input: naive CD8+ T cells from blood, with Jurkat cell RNA spiked in. Subset described: FACS-sorted CD8+CD4-CCR7+CD45RA+ naive T cells. The receptor was isolated from a human donor in good health. Some libraries in this study had Jurkat cell RNA spiked in. CDR3 loop: CASGAGQREFGANVLTF. The CDR3 nucleotides read TGTGCCAGTGGGGCGGGGCAGAGGGAGTTCGGGGCCAACGTCCTGACTTTC. The whole variable domain, remainder taken from reference TRBV2 and TRBJ2-6, is EPEVTQTPSHQVTQMGQEVILRCVPISNHLYFYWYRQILGQKVEFLVSFYNNEISEKSEIFDDQFSVERPDGSNFTLKIRSTKLEDSAMYFCASGAGQREFGANVLTFGAGSRLTVL.